Given below is one TCR beta chain in context. What it recognizes is unknown. The sample is drawn from a study of T cell responses to AZD1222 COVID-19 vaccine. Study results and limitations: Spike-specific TCR depth and breadth grew after two AZD1222 doses.

The ends lost 1 base at V and 7 bases at J; junction bases unmatched: 5. This CDR3 is 15 amino acids long. CDR1 is SGHRS, CDR2 YFSETQ, per germline. Generated by immunoSEQ multiplex PCR, the TCRdb table keeps only in-frame clones and is missing some. The table lists approximately 100,000 clones, about nine tenths of them singletons. The source material was peripheral blood, sampled on day 0 of AZD1222 vaccination. The sequence came from an adult in good health. The J gene is TRBJ2-1, the V gene TRBV5-1; 10 bases fit TRBD2. CDR3 sequence: CASSLLASGGNEQFF. In DNA, the CDR3 is TGCGCCAGCAGCTTGTTGGCTAGCGGGGGTAATGAGCAGTTCTTC.